One sample yielded the 7 T cell receptor beta chains listed below, sequenced in a study of blood T cell repertoires in COVID-19. Assay used: immunoSEQ multiplex PCR; TCRdb lists only in-frame clones, some missing. The table shows fewer than 300,000 clones, with 88% occurring only once. The sequenced sample consisted of peripheral blood. The receptor source for this set is a woman aged 35 to 49 who had recovered from COVID-19.

This chain joins TRBV20-1 and TRBJ1-1, with D maybe TRBD1 (5 bases). Germline V gives CDR1 DFQATT, CDR2 SNEGSKA (reference sequence). Trimming stripped 3 bases from V and 1 base from J, with 18 bases between. The CDR3 has 16 amino acids. CDR3 nucleotides: TGCAGTGCTAGTCCCGTCGAGGCCAGGGCGAACACTGAAGCTTTCTTT. Protein: CSASPVEARANTEAFF.

V and J are TRBV27 and TRBJ2-1, with 7 bases identical to TRBD2. The CDR3 has 15 residues. The J segment lost 0 bases and the V segment lost 6 bases, leaving 5 bases of the junction unmatched. The V gene's germline CDR1 is MNHEY and CDR2 SMNVEV (reference sequence). The CDR3 DNA reads as TGTGCCAGCAGACTAGCGCCGAGCTCCTACAATGAGCAGTTCTTC. Residues: CASRLAPSSYNEQFF.

The DNA for the CDR3 is TGTGCCAGCGTAGGGGCCACAGATACGCAGTATTTT. Translating it yields CASVGATDTQYF. The chain has TRBV13 and TRBJ2-3; a weak D match, TRBD1 (5 bases). V was shortened by 8 bases and J by 2 bases, with 8 bases between the two germline ends. From germline, CDR1 is PRHDT and CDR2 FYEKMQ (reference sequence). The CDR3 extends over 12 amino acids.

The J gene is TRBJ1-4, the V gene TRBV7-2; 9 bases agree with TRBD1. The CDR3 totals 15 residues. J gave up 4 bases and V 1 base, and 1 base lay outside the gene matches. Per germline, CDR1 SGHTA and CDR2 FQGNSA. CDR3 coding DNA: TGTGCCAGCAGCTTAGGGGGACAGGGTAATGAAAAACTGTTTTTT. It translates to CASSLGGQGNEKLFF. The variable domain in full, completed from reference TRBV7-2 and TRBJ1-4, reads GAGVSQSPSNKVTEKGKDVELRCDPISGHTALYWYRQSLGQGLEFLIYFQGNSAPDKSGLPSDRFSAERTGGSVSTLTIQRTQQEDSAVYLCASSLGGQGNEKLFFGSGTQLSVL.

This clone came up a few times. The chain is built from TRBV19 and TRBJ1-4; the D gene is possibly TRBD1 (6 bases). Looked up from germline, CDR1 is LNHDA and CDR2 is SQIVND (reference sequence). The CDR3 is 14 residues long. The V and J ends lost 10 bases and 4 bases respectively, with 16 bases between them. CDR3 sequence: CATPKDSLNEKLFF. In DNA form, the CDR3 reads TGTGCCACACCAAAGGACAGTCTTAATGAAAAACTGTTTTTT.

The chain uses TRBV10-3 and TRBJ1-2; tentative D call: TRBD1 (5 bases). Germline V gene sequence: CDR1 ENHRY, CDR2 SYGVKD. The CDR3 has 12 amino acids. V lost 10 bases and J lost 7, with 16 bases in between. CDR3 loop: CATQLGEAGYTF. In nucleotides, the CDR3 is TGTGCCACCCAACTGGGGGAGGCTGGCTACACCTTC.

The gene calls are TRBV13 and TRBJ2-7, with 10 bases fitting TRBD1. The J segment lost 3 bases and the V segment lost 0 bases, leaving 5 bases of the junction unmatched. Germline V gene sequence: CDR1 PRHDT, CDR2 FYEKMQ (reference sequence). The CDR3 is made up of 16 amino acids. As DNA, the CDR3 is TGTGCCAGCAGCTTAGGGTTGGGACAGGGGTACTACGAGCAGTACTTC. Its translation is CASSLGLGQGYYEQYF.